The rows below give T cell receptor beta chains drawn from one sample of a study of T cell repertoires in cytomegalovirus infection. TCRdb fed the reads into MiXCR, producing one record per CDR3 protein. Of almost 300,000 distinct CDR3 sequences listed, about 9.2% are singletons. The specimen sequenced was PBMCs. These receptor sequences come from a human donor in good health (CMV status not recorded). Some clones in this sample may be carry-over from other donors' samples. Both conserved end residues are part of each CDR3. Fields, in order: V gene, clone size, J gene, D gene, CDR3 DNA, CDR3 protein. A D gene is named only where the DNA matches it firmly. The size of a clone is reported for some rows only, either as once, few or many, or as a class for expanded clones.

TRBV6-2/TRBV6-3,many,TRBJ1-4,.,TGTGCCAGCAGTTACCGGGACAAGTGGCATTTT,CASSYRDKWHF
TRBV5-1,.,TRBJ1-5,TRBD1,TGCGCCAGCAGCCCTTATCCGGGACAGGGATATAGCAATCAGCCCCAGCATTTT,CASSPYPGQGYSNQPQHF
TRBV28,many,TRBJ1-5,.,TGTGCCAGCAGTCCGCTCCATGGGGGGGCGCCTCAGCCCCAGCATTTT,CASSPLHGGAPQPQHF
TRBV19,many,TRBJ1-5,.,TGTGCCAGTAGTATGGACGAGGGCAGGACTTATAGCAATCAGCCCCAGCATTTT,CASSMDEGRTYSNQPQHF
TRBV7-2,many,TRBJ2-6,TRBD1,TGTGCCAGCAGCCCCAGGGGGCGGGGGGCCAACGTCCTGACTTTC,CASSPRGRGANVLTF
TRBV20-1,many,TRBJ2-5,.,TGCAGTGCTTCACTAGCTCAAGAGACCCAGTACTTC,CSASLAQETQYF
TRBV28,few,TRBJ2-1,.,TGTGCCAGCAGTTTATATCCCCCCAGGGGCTCCTACAATGAGCAGTTCTTC,CASSLYPPRGSYNEQFF
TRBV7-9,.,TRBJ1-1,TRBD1,TGTGCCAGCAGTAGTCCTAGGACAGGGAATCCTTCTGAAGCTTTCTTT,CASSSPRTGNPSEAFF
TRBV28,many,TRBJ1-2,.,TGTGCCAGCATCCCCGGCGGGGGCCGGTATTATGGCTACACCTTC,CASIPGGGRYYGYTF
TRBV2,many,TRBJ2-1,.,TGTGCCAGCAGTTGGGACACCGAGCAGTTCTTC,CASSWDTEQFF
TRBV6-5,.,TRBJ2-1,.,TGTGCCAGCAGGAACTTGTACAATGAGCAGTTCTTC,CASRNLYNEQFF
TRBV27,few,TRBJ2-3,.,TGTGCCAGCAGCTACGGCGAGCTAGCCACAGATACGCAGTATTTT,CASSYGELATDTQYF
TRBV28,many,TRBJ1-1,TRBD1,TGTGCCAGCAGCTCCGGACAGGGGAACACTGAAGCTTTCTTT,CASSSGQGNTEAFF
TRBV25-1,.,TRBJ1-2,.,TGTGCCAGTTCCGTGCCGGGACTGCCCCCGAGCTACACCTTC,CASSVPGLPPSYTF
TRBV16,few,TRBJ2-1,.,TGTGCCAGCAGCCAATTAGCGACCTCCTACAATGAGCAGTTCTTC,CASSQLATSYNEQFF
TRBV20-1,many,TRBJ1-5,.,TGCAGTGCGCCGGAGGCGAAAAGGGGACAGCCCCAGCATTTT,CSAPEAKRGQPQHF
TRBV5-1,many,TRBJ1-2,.,TGCGCCAGCAGCTTGGACCCCTGGGGGGCCGACTATGGCTACACCTTC,CASSLDPWGADYGYTF
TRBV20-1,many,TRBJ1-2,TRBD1,TGCAGTGCCAGCGGGACAGGGACCTATGGCTACACCTTC,CSASGTGTYGYTF
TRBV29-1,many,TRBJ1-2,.,TGCAGCGTTGAATGCGCCGATTTGGATGGGGTTGGCTACACCTTC,CSVECADLDGVGYTF
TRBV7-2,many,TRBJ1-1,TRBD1,TGTGCCAGCAGCTTAGGGGGGACAGGAGGCACTGAAGCTTTCTTT,CASSLGGTGGTEAFF
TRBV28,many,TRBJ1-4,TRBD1,TGTGCCAGCAGTTTACCGGGACAGCCTAATGAAAAACTGTTTTTT,CASSLPGQPNEKLFF
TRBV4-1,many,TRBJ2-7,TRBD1,TGCGCCAGCAGCCGCGGACAGGGGAGGATTTCCTACGAGCAGTACTTC,CASSRGQGRISYEQYF
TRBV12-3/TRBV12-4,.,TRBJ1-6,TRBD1,TGTGCCAGCAGCACAGGGGGGACACCCCTCCACTTT,CASSTGGTPLHF
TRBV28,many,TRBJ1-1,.,TGTGCCAGCAGTCCCTCGGGATTGAACACTGAAGCTTTCTTT,CASSPSGLNTEAFF
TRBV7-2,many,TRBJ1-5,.,TGTGCCAGCAGCTTAAGGACAGGCAATCAGCCCCAGCATTTT,CASSLRTGNQPQHF
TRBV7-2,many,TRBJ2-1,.,TGTGCCAGCAGCTTGAGGACGTTTATGGGCAATGAGCAGTTCTTC,CASSLRTFMGNEQFF
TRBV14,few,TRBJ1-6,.,TGTGCCAGCAGCCAAGGGTGGGGGAATTCACCCCTCCACTTT,CASSQGWGNSPLHF
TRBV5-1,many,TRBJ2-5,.,TGCGCCAGCTCACCCTTTCAAGGGGGGGCTCAAGAGACCCAGTACTTC,CASSPFQGGAQETQYF
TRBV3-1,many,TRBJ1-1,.,TGTGCCAGCAGCCAAGAGCCCAGGGGTGGAGGTACTGCTTTCTTT,CASSQEPRGGGTAFF
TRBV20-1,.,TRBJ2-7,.,TGCAGTGCTAGACCTGGCAGGGCCACCTACGAGCAGTACTTC,CSARPGRATYEQYF
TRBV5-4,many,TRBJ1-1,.,TGTGCCAGCAGCTTGGAGTGGGGCAACACTGAAGCTTTCTTT,CASSLEWGNTEAFF
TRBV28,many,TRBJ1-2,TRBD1,TGTGCCAGCAGTTTAAACCGGGACAGCTATGGCTACACCTTC,CASSLNRDSYGYTF
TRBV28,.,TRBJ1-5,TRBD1,TGTGCCAGCAGTTCTAGCCCGGGACAGGCAAATCAGCCCCAGCATTTT,CASSSSPGQANQPQHF
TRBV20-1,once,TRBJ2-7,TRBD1,TGCAGTGCTAGAGGCCTTACAGGGGTCCACGAGCAGTACTTC,CSARGLTGVHEQYF
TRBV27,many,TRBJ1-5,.,TGTGCCAGCAGCCCTACAGGGCCCAATCAGCCCCAGCATTTT,CASSPTGPNQPQHF
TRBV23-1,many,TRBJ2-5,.,TGCGCCAGCAGTCAAGTGTACCAAGAGACCCAGTACTTC,CASSQVYQETQYF
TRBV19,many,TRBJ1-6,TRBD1,TGTGCCAGTAGTGGACCGGGACAGGGGGCTTCACCCCTCCACTTT,CASSGPGQGASPLHF
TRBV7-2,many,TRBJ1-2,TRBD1,TGTGCCAGCAGCTTAATCTCCCAATCAGGGGGGCGCAGGGATGGCTACACCTTC,CASSLISQSGGRRDGYTF
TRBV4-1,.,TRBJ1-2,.,TGCGCCAGCAGCCAAGAGACGGCGGATGGCTACACCTTC,CASSQETADGYTF
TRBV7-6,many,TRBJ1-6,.,TGTGCCAGCAGCTTGACAGATAATTCACCCCTCCACTTT,CASSLTDNSPLHF
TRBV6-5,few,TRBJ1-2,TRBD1,TGTGCCAGCAGTCACAGGGGTGATGGTGGCTACACCTTC,CASSHRGDGGYTF
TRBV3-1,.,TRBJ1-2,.,TGTGCCAGCAGCCAAGACAGGGTTAATCATGGCTACACCTTC,CASSQDRVNHGYTF
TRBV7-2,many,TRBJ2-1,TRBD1,TGTGCCAGCAGCTTAGACACAGGGGCTAGGAACGAGCAGTTCTTC,CASSLDTGARNEQFF
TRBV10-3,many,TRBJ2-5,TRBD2,TGTGCCATCGGCAGCGGGGGGGCGAGGGAGACCCAGTACTTC,CAIGSGGARETQYF
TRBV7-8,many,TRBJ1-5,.,TGTGCCAGCAGCTTGAACGGTCAGCCCCAGCATTTT,CASSLNGQPQHF
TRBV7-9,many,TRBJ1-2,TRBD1,TGTGCCAGCAGTTTTAGAGGGACAGCGGTCCCCTCTATCTATGGCTACACCTTC,CASSFRGTAVPSIYGYTF
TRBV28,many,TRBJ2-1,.,TGTGCCAGCAGTTCCCCCGGCGGAGGTGGGGGGCTAGGGCAGTTCTTC,CASSSPGGGGGLGQFF
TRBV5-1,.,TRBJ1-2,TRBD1,TGCGCCAGCAGCCGGGACAGCGACACACTCACCTTC,CASSRDSDTLTF
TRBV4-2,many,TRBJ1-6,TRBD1,TGTGCCAGCAGCCATCGAAACAGGGGGGCCAATTCACCCCTCCACTTT,CASSHRNRGANSPLHF
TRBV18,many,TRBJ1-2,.,TGTGCCAGCTCACCTCCCGGACTGGGCGGTCATGGCTACACCTTC,CASSPPGLGGHGYTF
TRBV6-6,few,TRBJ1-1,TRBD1,TGTGCCAGCAGTATACAGGGGGGAGTCACTGAAGCTTTCTTT,CASSIQGGVTEAFF